The text below deals with one T cell receptor beta chain. These data come from a study of cytomegalovirus exposure and HLA in healthy donors. PCR employed 60 Vbeta and 13 Jbeta primers. In the source study's methods: An analysis performed later counted about 80 million unique TCR beta chains (approximately 10 million of them shared). The table came from immunoSEQ multiplex PCR; TCRdb's copy has only in-frame clones and leaves some out. The D gene and trimming were derived from the DNA, and the V and J assignments and clone size from that table. The table lists around 150,000 clones, roughly 63% of them singletons. The germline CDR1 and CDR2 sequences are LNHNV and YYDKDF (reference sequence). The CDR3 extends over 16 amino acids. The V and J ends lost 0 bases and 4 bases, in that order; junction bases with no gene match: 5.

The sample was PBMCs. This clonotype was obtained from a woman aged 55-70 years in good health and CMV-seropositive. V is TRBV15 and J is TRBJ2-3; 9 positions agree with TRBD2. The CDR3 coding sequence is TGTGCCACCAGCAGAGATTTGACTAGCGGCCCAGATACGCAGTATTTT. Encoded protein: CATSRDLTSGPDTQYF.